The 27 T cell receptor beta chains below all came from one sample that was sequenced in a study of CD8+ T cells in alopecia areata. Treatment noted: oral pan-JAK inhibitor, 5-10 mg twice daily. RNA, once extracted, was reverse transcribed into cDNA for use as the sequencing template. Libraries were prepared by immunoSEQ multiplex PCR; TCRdb keeps only in-frame clonotypes and omits some of them. The repertoire has roughly 190,000 clones, approximately 60% of them found once; the top ten carry less than 0.8%. Material: CD4+ T cells sorted from blood, obtained at week 4, from a patient treated with tofacitinib. All receptors derive from a human donor with alopecia areata.

The V and J genes are TRBV30 and TRBJ1-6; D is uncertain. Germline V gives CDR1 GTSNPN, CDR2 SVGIG (reference sequence). V was cut by 2 bases and J by 5 bases, with 7 bases left in between. The CDR3 spans 13 residues. The CDR3 spells CAWSPVDNSPLHF. For the CDR3, the DNA is TGTGCCTGGAGTCCCGTGGATAATTCACCCCTCCACTTT.

The chain carries TRBV25-1 and TRBJ1-1, with D unclear. This CDR3 comprises 15 residues. Trimming removed 6 bases from V and 0 bases from J, with 14 bases in between. Germline CDR1 and CDR2: MGHDK and SYGVNS. CDR3 amino acids: CASSPDYGMNTEAFF. The CDR3 nucleotides are TGTGCCAGCAGCCCCGATTATGGGATGAACACTGAAGCTTTCTTT.

This clone occurred a few times. The chain uses TRBV29-1 and TRBJ1-1, with D tentatively TRBD1 (6 bases). Germline V gene sequence: CDR1 SQVTM, CDR2 ANQGSEA. The CDR3 is 13 amino acids. V was clipped by 7 bases and J by 6 bases, with 18 bases between them. The CDR3 loop reads CSAGDRSVPEAFF. For the CDR3, the DNA is TGCAGCGCCGGCGACAGGAGTGTCCCTGAAGCTTTCTTT.

There are a few counts of this clone. V is TRBV23-1 and J is TRBJ2-3; 7 nucleotides match TRBD1. TRBV23-1 is an ORF for which the function is uncertain. V lost 7 bases, J lost 2 bases, and 6 bases stayed unmatched. This CDR3 is built from 14 residues. The CDR3 DNA reads as TGCGCCAGCACCTGGGACAGCCCCACAGATACGCAGTATTTT. This gives the protein CASTWDSPTDTQYF.

This chain uses TRBV28 with TRBJ2-5, with D uncertain. Germline assignment: CDR1 MDHEN and CDR2 SYDVKM. The CDR3 has 13 amino acids. The V end was cut by 5 bases, the J end by 2 bases, with 9 bases between. The CDR3 spells CASSPPNQETQYF. In DNA, the CDR3 is TGTGCCAGCAGTCCCCCCAATCAAGAGACCCAGTACTTC.

V usage is TRBV30 and J usage is TRBJ2-1, with a tentative D call TRBD1 (6 bases). The germline V gene encodes CDR1 GTSNPN and CDR2 SVGIG (reference sequence). This CDR3 contains 15 residues. V gave up 5 bases and J gave up 6 bases, with 20 bases separating them. The CDR3 DNA sequence: TGTGCCTGGGACAAACAGGGTCACCAGGCCAATGAGCAGTTCTTC. Translated, it gives CAWDKQGHQANEQFF.

This clone showed up just a few times. The genes are TRBV6-5 and TRBJ2-1; TRBD2 matches 9 bases. V gave up 5 bases and J gave up 13 bases; unmatched junction bases: 15. The CDR3 length is 15 residues. Germline V gives CDR1 MNHEY, CDR2 SVGAGI. CDR3 protein: CASSPPTSGPKPQFF. For the CDR3, the DNA is TGTGCCAGCAGTCCCCCTACTAGCGGGCCCAAACCACAGTTCTTC.

This rearrangement joins TRBV7-9 to TRBJ2-7, with a tentative D call TRBD1 (5 bases). Trimming took off 5 bases at V and 3 bases at J, with 26 bases between the two ends. Germline V CDR1 and CDR2: SEHNR, FQNEAQ (reference sequence). The length of the CDR3 is 18 residues. The CDR3 coding sequence is TGTGCCAGCAGCCCCACAGTGGGATTGAGACAGACCCGCTACGAGCAGTACTTC. Translated: CASSPTVGLRQTRYEQYF.

The chain carries TRBV7-2 and TRBJ1-2; TRBD1 might be the D (5 bases). Germline CDR1 SGHTA, CDR2 FQGNSA. The germline V and J ends were trimmed by 1 base and 3 bases, with 12 bases remaining between them. This CDR3 has 15 residues. This chain's CDR3 is CASSLDQGSYYGYTF. CDR3 DNA: TGTGCCAGCAGCTTAGACCAGGGATCCTACTATGGCTACACCTTC.

The chain carries TRBV4-2 and TRBJ2-1; no reliable D call. The V and J ends lost 2 bases and 4 bases respectively, with 15 bases between them. This CDR3 comprises 16 residues. Germline CDR1 LGHNA, CDR2 YNFKEQ. The CDR3 DNA reads TGTGCCAGCAGCCAATTGAAAGGACCGTTATACAATGAGCAGTTCTTC. Translation gives CASSQLKGPLYNEQFF.

The table lists this clone with a count of one. The rearrangement links TRBV15 to TRBJ2-1; 10 bases fit TRBD2. CDR1 is LNHNV, CDR2 YYDKDF, per germline (reference sequence). The ends lost 4 bases at V and 5 bases at J; junction bases unmatched: 2. This CDR3 has 14 residues. CDR3 amino acids: CATSILAGHNEQFF. As DNA, the CDR3 is TGTGCCACCAGCATACTAGCGGGACACAATGAGCAGTTCTTC.

This clone appeared once. V usage is TRBV30 and J usage is TRBJ1-2; TRBD1 aligns across 7 bases. CDR1 is GTSNPN, CDR2 SVGIG, per germline (reference sequence). With 0 bases clipped from V and 5 bases from J, the junction kept 9 bases outside the gene matches. CDR3 length: 15 amino acids. The CDR3 here is CAWSVLQGGGYGYTF. The CDR3 DNA is TGTGCCTGGAGTGTACTTCAGGGGGGTGGGTATGGCTACACCTTC.

This chain joins TRBV7-9 and TRBJ2-4, with D possibly being TRBD2 (6 bases). In germline, CDR1 is SEHNR, CDR2 FQNEAQ (reference sequence). The CDR3 runs 16 residues. Trimming shortened V by 3 bases and J by 0 bases, and 12 bases separated the two germline ends. The CDR3 protein is CASSLRGGLAKNIQYF. In DNA, the CDR3 is TGTGCCAGCAGCTTGCGGGGTGGACTAGCCAAAAACATTCAGTACTTC.

J is TRBJ2-2 and V is TRBV30; D perhaps matches TRBD1 (6 bases). The CDR3 sequence is 16 residues long. V was pared by 3 bases and J by 5 bases, with 19 bases between. Germline CDR1 is GTSNPN and CDR2 is SVGIG (reference sequence). Here the CDR3 DNA reads TGTGCCTGGAGGTGGGGTGGATTCAGGGGTACCGGGGAGCTGTTTTTT. The encoded protein is CAWRWGGFRGTGELFF.

This clone turned up a few times. CDR3 DNA sequence: TGTGCCTGGGCAGGGGGTCGCACTGAAGCTTTCTTT. This translates into CAWAGGRTEAFF. The chain couples TRBV30 to TRBJ1-1; 7 bases fit TRBD1. The CDR3 spans 12 residues. Germline V lookup: CDR1 GTSNPN, CDR2 SVGIG (reference sequence). The V and J ends lost 5 bases and 4 bases, in that order; junction bases with no gene match: 4.

This chain links TRBV29-1 with TRBJ2-7; D could derive from TRBD1 or TRBD2 (5 bases each). Germline V gene data show CDR1 as SQVTM and CDR2 as ANQGSEA. The ends were cut back, 7 bases at V and 1 base at J, with 14 bases in the middle. This CDR3 comprises 13 residues. CDR3 DNA: TGCAGCGCCGGGACCCCAGGGTCCTACGAGCAGTACTTC. It yields the protein CSAGTPGSYEQYF.

V is TRBV29-1 and J is TRBJ2-7; no firm D call. CDR1 and CDR2 from the germline V gene are SQVTM and ANQGSEA. CDR3 length: 13 amino acids. Trimming left V 4 bases short and J 4 bases short, with 14 bases between. CDR3: CSVGSSPVYEQYF. The CDR3 coding sequence is TGCAGCGTTGGCAGTTCCCCAGTATACGAGCAGTACTTC.

Remarks on this clone: The likely explanation is a read error, given a far larger clone one base away. This specimen includes other DNA sequences encoding the same CDR3. The chain couples TRBV4-1 to TRBJ1-4, with 7 bases identical to TRBD1. Germline V lookup: CDR1 MGHRA, CDR2 YSYEKL. The trim removed 4 bases at V and 8 bases at J, leaving 10 bases unmatched. The CDR3 is 15 amino acids. CDR3 amino acids: CASSLPGQSNEKLFF. CDR3 sequence (DNA): TGCGCCAGCAGCCTTCCGGGACAGTCGAACGAAAAACTGTTTTTT.

The chain carries TRBV27 and TRBJ2-5, with D perhaps assigned TRBD1 or TRBD2 (6 bases each). CDR1 is MNHEY, CDR2 SMNVEV, per germline (reference sequence). The CDR3 spans 13 residues. V was cut by 8 bases and J by 9 bases, with 19 bases left in between. The CDR3 reads CASGTGGGLAQYF. DNA for the CDR3: TGTGCCAGCGGAACAGGAGGGGGATTGGCCCAGTACTTC.

The rearrangement joins TRBV28 to TRBJ2-4; 10 positions match TRBD1. The germline gives CDR1 MDHEN, CDR2 SYDVKM. The CDR3 is made up of 13 amino acids. Losses at the gene ends were 9 bases for V and 8 bases for J; bases not matched to a gene: 7. The chain's CDR3 is CASLKTGGYIQYF. The CDR3 nucleotides are TGTGCCAGTTTGAAGACAGGGGGCTACATTCAGTACTTC. The variable domain in full, with the rest retrieved from reference TRBV28 and TRBJ2-4, is DVKVTQSSRYLVKRTGEKVFLECVQDMDHENMFWYRQDPGLGLRLIYFSYDVKMKEKGDIPEGYSVSREKKERFSLILESASTNQTSMYLCASLKTGGYIQYFGAGTRLSVL.

The J gene is TRBJ2-1, the V gene TRBV6-5; no definite D call. Germline V gene sequence: CDR1 MNHEY, CDR2 SVGAGI. The CDR3 length is 11 residues. V was trimmed by 6 bases and J by 10 bases, leaving 10 bases between them. The CDR3 protein is CASRQSGEQFF. The CDR3 nucleotides are TGTGCCAGCAGGCAGTCGGGCGAGCAGTTCTTC.

The table lists this clone with a few counts. The chain links TRBV29-1 to TRBJ2-3; a weak D match, TRBD2 (5 bases). The CDR3 loop spans 13 amino acids. In germline, CDR1 is SQVTM, CDR2 ANQGSEA. Trimming cost V 3 bases and J 1 base, with 8 bases left between them. This CDR3 is CSVEEAGTDTQYF. In DNA, the CDR3 is TGCAGCGTTGAGGAAGCGGGCACAGATACGCAGTATTTT.

The V gene is TRBV7-9, the J gene TRBJ2-7; no clear D gene. There are 13 residues in the CDR3. Germline V lookup: CDR1 SEHNR, CDR2 FQNEAQ (reference sequence). V was clipped by 4 bases and J by 0 bases, with 7 bases between them. The DNA for the CDR3 is TGTGCCAGCAGCTCGCGGAGCTCCTACGAGCAGTACTTC. Translated, it gives CASSSRSSYEQYF.

This clone was seen a handful of times. The identical CDR3 is also encoded by other nucleotide sequences in the sample. V and J are TRBV29-1 and TRBJ1-1; D is uncertain. V lost 5 bases to trimming and J lost 1 base, with 8 bases between them. In germline, CDR1 is SQVTM, CDR2 ANQGSEA. This CDR3 region has 12 residues. Written as DNA, the CDR3 is TGCAGCGTTTCGGACGGGAACACTGAAGCTTTCTTT. This translates into CSVSDGNTEAFF.

This clone was seen once. The genes are TRBV7-9 and TRBJ2-1; TRBD2 is a possible D gene (6 bases). Trimming left V 1 base short and J 8 bases short, with 12 bases between. The CDR3 covers 14 residues. Germline lookup yields CDR1 SEHNR and CDR2 FQNEAQ (reference sequence). CDR3 coding DNA: TGTGCCAGCAGCTTAGACACTAGCTGGGATGAGCAGTTCTTC. It is translated as CASSLDTSWDEQFF.

This clone turned up a few times. The chain is built from TRBV6-5 and TRBJ2-5; 9 nucleotides match TRBD1. Per germline, CDR1 MNHEY and CDR2 SVGAGI. The V and J ends lost 6 bases and 5 bases, in that order; junction bases with no gene match: 10. The CDR3 length is 15 residues. CDR3 in amino acids: CASSKTGGEVETQYF. The CDR3 DNA sequence: TGTGCCAGCAGCAAAACAGGGGGCGAGGTGGAGACCCAGTACTTC.

The rearrangement joins TRBV2 to TRBJ2-3; TRBD2 aligns across 7 bases. The germline V gene has CDR1 SNHLY and CDR2 FYNNEI. The CDR3 is made up of 14 amino acids. The J segment lost 5 bases and the V segment lost 11 bases, leaving 13 bases of the junction unmatched. The CDR3: CASGVGGRGDTQYF. DNA of the CDR3: TGTGCCTCCGGGGTCGGCGGGAGAGGAGATACGCAGTATTTT. Full variable domain (missing parts from reference TRBV2 and TRBJ2-3): EPEVTQTPSHQVTQMGQEVILRCVPISNHLYFYWYRQILGQKVEFLVSFYNNEISEKSEIFDDQFSVERPDGSNFTLKIRSTKLEDSAMYFCASGVGGRGDTQYFGPGTRLTVL.